This T cell receptor (beta chain) was documented in a study of blood T cell repertoires in COVID-19. Study at large: Sources were T cells, B-cell-depleted T cells, or PBMCs; the material itself was cDNA or gDNA.

Authors' analysis steps: Reference gene primers were amplified, and this amplification served to estimate nucleated cell counts. Assay used: immunoSEQ multiplex PCR; TCRdb lists only in-frame clones, some missing. The V and J calls and clone size were taken over from that table, and D and trimming were inferred from the DNA. Of just under 90,000 clones detected, roughly 84% appear once; the ten largest clones hold roughly 2.8%. The CDR3 extends over 12 amino acids. The V gene end was trimmed by 6 bases and the J gene end by 6 bases; junction bases not matched to a gene: 0. Germline loops: CDR1 SNHLY, CDR2 FYNNEI.

The chain combines TRBV2 with TRBJ1-5; TRBD1 matches 9 bases. The sequenced sample was peripheral blood. This sequence originates from an elderly woman with acute or convalescent COVID-19. The CDR3 loop reads CASRDRGQPQHF. The CDR3 region has the DNA TGTGCCAGCAGGGACAGGGGTCAGCCCCAGCATTTT.